The 30 T cell receptor beta chains in this list originate from one sample, sequenced in a study of spatial heterogeneity in lung cancer. Study-level results: Expanded intratumoral alpha and beta TCR counts tracked tumor mutation counts.

TCRdb fed the 5' RACE reads into MiXCR, producing one record per CDR3 protein. Here the sample spans around 100,000 distinct CDR3 sequences, 3.5% to 5% being singletons. The time point was: sample taken at primary tumor resection. These receptors have no known antigen. The material sequenced was lung tumor tissue, taken at surgery. All receptors come from a male donor with early-stage non-small cell lung cancer.

This clonotype has a count of ten or more. V is TRBV27 and J is TRBJ1-2; D is perhaps TRBD1 (5 bases). The ends were cut back, 4 bases at V and 0 bases at J, with 9 bases in the middle. Germline CDR1 reads MNHEY; CDR2 reads SMNVEV (reference sequence). The CDR3 is made up of 14 amino acids. CDR3 sequence (DNA): TGTGCCAGCAGTTGGGGCGGATCTAACTATGGCTACACCTTC. It yields the protein CASSWGGSNYGYTF.

This clonotype was seen at least ten times. This chain joins TRBV27 and TRBJ2-3; D call uncertain. The V gene lost 4 bases and the J gene lost 13 bases, with 12 bases spanning the gap. The CDR3 has 11 amino acids. The germline V gene encodes CDR1 MNHEY and CDR2 SMNVEV (reference sequence). The CDR3 protein is CASSSRTTKYF. The DNA for the CDR3 is TGTGCCAGCAGTTCCCGGACCACCAAGTATTTT.

This clonotype was counted many times. The chain recombines TRBV10-1 with TRBJ2-1, with TRBD2 matching 7 bases. V shed 5 bases and J 11 bases; nucleotides not matched to a gene: 12. The length of the CDR3 is 14 residues. Germline lookup yields CDR1 WNHNN and CDR2 SYGVQD (reference sequence). The CDR3 is CASSTGLRSGKQFF. The CDR3 coding sequence is TGCGCCAGCAGTACGGGACTACGATCGGGAAAGCAGTTCTTC.

In its sample, this clonotype was seen many times. The V gene is TRBV20-1, the J gene TRBJ2-7; D unresolved. V lost 2 bases and J lost 6, with 8 bases in between. The CDR3 runs 11 residues. The germline gives CDR1 DFQATT, CDR2 SNEGSKA (reference sequence). The CDR3 DNA reads as TGCAGTGCTAGAAACTTCGGCGAGCAGTACTTC. Translated, it gives CSARNFGEQYF.

In its sample, this clonotype was seen many times. This chain links TRBV7-9 with TRBJ1-6, with no clear D. The CDR3 runs 15 residues. V lost 4 bases and J 7 bases, leaving 14 bases between the germline ends. CDR1 is SEHNR and CDR2 is FQNEAQ in the germline V gene (reference sequence). CDR3 bases: TGTGCCAGCAGCTCGCAAGCGGTCCTCAATTCACCCCTCCACTTT. It translates to CASSSQAVLNSPLHF. Based on the CDR3 plus reference TRBV7-9 and TRBJ1-6, the full variable domain is DTGVSQNPRHKITKRGQNVTFRCDPISEHNRLYWYRQTLGQGPEFLTYFQNEAQLEKSRLLSDRFSAERPKGSFSTLEIQRTEQGDSAMYLCASSSQAVLNSPLHFGNGTRLTVT.

This clonotype came up many times. CDR3 sequence reads: CAISGGQGLPKNIQYF. The CDR3 DNA sequence: TGTGCCATCAGTGGGGGACAGGGGCTCCCCAAAAACATTCAGTACTTC. The V call is TRBV10-3, the J call TRBJ2-4; 10 nucleotides line up with TRBD1. Germline V gives CDR1 ENHRY, CDR2 SYGVKD. CDR3 length: 16 amino acids. Trimming cost V 4 bases and J 2 bases; bases outside gene matches: 5.

This clonotype appeared many times. The chain combines TRBV12-3 or TRBV12-4 with TRBJ1-6; a possible D gene is TRBD1 (5 bases). The CDR3 is 14 residues long. V gave up 3 bases and J gave up 7 bases, with 10 bases separating them. The CDR3 sequence: CASSFQGTNSPLHF. The CDR3 DNA is TGTGCCAGCAGTTTTCAGGGAACCAATTCACCCCTCCACTTT.

This clonotype came up many times. J is TRBJ1-1 and V is TRBV5-8; no clear D gene. From germline, CDR1 is SGHTS and CDR2 YDEGEE. V was cut by 3 bases and J by 6 bases, with 9 bases left in between. The CDR3 is 12 amino acids. CDR3 region: CASSWTEAEAFF. The CDR3 DNA is TGTGCCAGCAGCTGGACCGAAGCTGAAGCTTTCTTT.

This clonotype has a count of ten or more. The J gene is TRBJ2-5, the V gene TRBV11-2, with 11 bases matching TRBD2. CDR1 is SGHAT, CDR2 FQNNGV, per germline. This CDR3 contains 14 residues. V was clipped by 5 bases and J by 9 bases; unmatched bases: 8. The CDR3 is CASSPVAGGPSQYF. DNA for the CDR3: TGTGCCAGCAGCCCCGTAGCGGGAGGGCCCTCCCAGTACTTC.

This clonotype was recorded many times. The rearrangement uses TRBV5-1 and TRBJ2-1; 7 bases are a match to TRBD1. In germline, CDR1 is SGHRS, CDR2 YFSETQ. Germline trimming cut 2 bases from V and 5 bases from J; bases unmatched to any gene: 4. The CDR3 sequence is 14 residues long. The CDR3 bases are TGCGCCAGCAGCTTAACAGGGGCGAACAATGAGCAGTTCTTC. Residues: CASSLTGANNEQFF.

V usage is TRBV27 and J usage is TRBJ2-2; TRBD1 agrees at 10 bases. Trimming at V came to 2 bases and at J to 3 bases, leaving 3 bases not matched to a gene. The CDR3 is 16 amino acids. The V gene's germline CDR1 is MNHEY and CDR2 SMNVEV (reference sequence). CDR3 amino acids: CASSLDRGRDTGELFF. CDR3 nucleotide sequence: TGTGCCAGCAGTTTAGACAGGGGGCGCGACACCGGGGAGCTGTTTTTT.

At least ten counts were recorded for this clonotype. This chain links TRBV11-2 with TRBJ2-3; D call uncertain. The CDR3 contains 14 residues. V was cut by 0 bases and J by 0 bases, with 4 bases left in between. From germline, CDR1 is SGHAT and CDR2 FQNNGV. The CDR3 region has the DNA TGTGCCAGCAGCTTAGATGGCAGCACAGATACGCAGTATTTT. Its translation is CASSLDGSTDTQYF.

In this sample, this clonotype turned up many times. The chain links TRBV28 to TRBJ2-7, with D perhaps matching TRBD1 (5 bases). The V and J ends lost 8 bases and 2 bases respectively, with 10 bases between them. Germline V CDR1 and CDR2: MDHEN, SYDVKM. This CDR3 contains 12 residues. The CDR3 sequence is CASSQGTYEQYF. Here the CDR3 DNA reads TGTGCCAGCTCTCAGGGAACCTACGAGCAGTACTTC. Combining the CDR3 with reference TRBV28 and TRBJ2-7 gives the whole variable domain DVKVTQSSRYLVKRTGEKVFLECVQDMDHENMFWYRQDPGLGLRLIYFSYDVKMKEKGDIPEGYSVSREKKERFSLILESASTNQTSMYLCASSQGTYEQYFGPGTRLTVT.

The J gene is TRBJ2-1, the V gene TRBV5-5; no clear D gene. The CDR3 is 14 amino acids. Trimming left V 0 bases short and J 6 bases short, with 10 bases between. The germline V gene has CDR1 SGHKS and CDR2 YYEKEE (reference sequence). The chain's CDR3 is CASSLASQSNEQFF. The CDR3 region has the DNA TGTGCCAGCAGCTTGGCTTCGCAAAGCAATGAGCAGTTCTTC.

This clonotype has at least ten counts. The chain recombines TRBV28 with TRBJ1-1; tentative D call: TRBD1 (5 bases). V lost 4 bases, J lost 10 bases, and 16 bases lay in between. Germline V gives CDR1 MDHEN, CDR2 SYDVKM. The CDR3 sequence is 13 residues long. The CDR3 loop reads CASSWTVGAAAFF. In nucleotides, the CDR3 is TGTGCCAGCAGTTGGACTGTCGGGGCGGCAGCTTTCTTT.

Ten or more counts support this clonotype. CDR3 nucleotides: TGTGCCAGCACCCCCCGAGACAGTCTTAATGAAAAACTGTTTTTT. Translation: CASTPRDSLNEKLFF. This chain joins TRBV6-6 and TRBJ1-4; a weak D match, TRBD1 (5 bases). The CDR3 runs 15 residues. The germline V gene has CDR1 MNHNY and CDR2 SVGAGI (reference sequence). The V end was cut by 7 bases, the J end by 4 bases, with 16 bases between.

This clonotype was seen just once. V and J are TRBV28 and TRBJ1-5; D unclear. CDR3 length equals 12 residues. From germline, CDR1 is MDHEN and CDR2 SYDVKM. V was shortened by 5 bases and J by 7 bases, with 9 bases between the two germline ends. The CDR3 sequence is CASSPLRQPQHF. The CDR3 DNA sequence: TGTGCCAGCAGTCCCCTACGACAGCCCCAGCATTTT.

This clonotype was seen repeatedly, ten times or more. The chain joins TRBV13 to TRBJ2-1; 7 positions match TRBD1. This CDR3 region has 15 residues. The germline V gene encodes CDR1 PRHDT and CDR2 FYEKMQ (reference sequence). Trimming took 1 base from V and 4 from J; bases not matched to a gene: 4. For the CDR3, the DNA is TGTGCCAGCAGCTTAGCCTGGACAGGATACAATGAGCAGTTCTTC. It encodes CASSLAWTGYNEQFF.

This clonotype came up a few times. The gene calls are TRBV14 and TRBJ2-1; 13 bases map to TRBD2. The germline CDR1 and CDR2 sequences are SGHDN and FVKESK. The CDR3 has 13 residues. Trimming removed 4 bases from V and 11 bases from J; junction bases left unmatched: 2. The CDR3 region has the DNA TGTGCCAGCAGCCGAGGGACTAGCGGGAAGCAGTTCTTC. Protein: CASSRGTSGKQFF. Full variable domain (outside the CDR3, taken from reference TRBV14 and TRBJ2-1): EAGVTQFPSHSVIEKGQTVTLRCDPISGHDNLYWYRRVMGKEIKFLLHFVKESKQDESGMPNNRFLAERTGGTYSTLKVQPAELEDSGVYFCASSRGTSGKQFFGPGTRLTVL.

This clonotype was seen at least ten times. The chain couples TRBV7-8 to TRBJ2-2; maybe TRBD1 (5 bases). The CDR3 sequence is 12 residues long. From germline, CDR1 is SGHVS and CDR2 FQNEAQ. The V end lost 4 bases, the J end lost 9 bases, and 9 bases lay between the germline ends. In DNA, the CDR3 is TGTGCCAGCAGCTCTCAGGGTCGGGAGCTGTTTTTT. It translates to CASSSQGRELFF.

V usage is TRBV4-2 and J usage is TRBJ2-1, with D unclear. This CDR3 contains 16 residues. CDR1 LGHNA and CDR2 YNFKEQ come from the germline V gene. V gave up 4 bases and J gave up 2 bases, with 15 bases separating them. The CDR3 DNA reads as TGTGCCAGCAGCCCATATGGACCGCGCCCCTACAATGAGCAGTTCTTC. Amino acids: CASSPYGPRPYNEQFF.

This clonotype was observed a few times. The chain joins TRBV6-5 to TRBJ2-7, with D maybe TRBD1 (5 bases). V lost 4 bases, J lost 2 bases, and 12 bases lay in between. CDR1 MNHEY and CDR2 SVGAGI come from the germline V gene. The length of the CDR3 is 14 residues. This CDR3 is CASSSHDSPYEQYF. For the CDR3, the DNA is TGTGCCAGCAGTTCCCACGACAGTCCCTACGAGCAGTACTTC.

This clonotype was detected only a few times. The chain recombines TRBV20-1 with TRBJ1-6; D call uncertain. The CDR3 runs to 15 residues. Between the trimmed V and J ends, which lost 3 bases and 0 bases, there was a span of 9 bases. Germline loops: CDR1 DFQATT, CDR2 SNEGSKA (reference sequence). The CDR3 bases are TGCAGTGCTAGTATCAAGAGCTCCTATAATTCACCCCTCCACTTT. It codes for CSASIKSSYNSPLHF.

This clonotype was found many times. The chain employs TRBV7-9 and TRBJ2-7, with 8 nucleotides matching TRBD2. This CDR3 region has 14 residues. V shed 4 bases and J 3 bases; nucleotides not matched to a gene: 5. Germline CDR1 is SEHNR and CDR2 is FQNEAQ (reference sequence). CDR3 nucleotide sequence: TGTGCCAGCAGCTATTATAGCGGGAACTACGAGCAGTACTTC. It is translated as CASSYYSGNYEQYF.

This clonotype was seen many times. The chain joins TRBV6-2 or TRBV6-3 to TRBJ2-2; weak D call: TRBD2 (6 bases). V was cut by 3 bases and J by 4 bases, with 18 bases left in between. This CDR3 spans 17 amino acids. CDR1 and CDR2 (germline): MNHEY, SVGEGT. This CDR3 reads CASSYNPGAGRTGELFF. The CDR3, as DNA: TGTGCCAGCAGTTATAATCCCGGGGCGGGACGCACCGGGGAGCTGTTTTTT.

In this sample, this clonotype turned up many times. This chain uses TRBV7-2 with TRBJ2-3; unclear D gene. Per germline, CDR1 SGHTA and CDR2 FQGNSA. V was shortened by 3 bases and J by 5 bases, with 6 bases between the two germline ends. The CDR3 has 12 amino acids. The CDR3, as DNA: TGTGCCAGCAGCTTCGTGCGAGATACGCAGTATTTT. It specifies CASSFVRDTQYF.

This clonotype was recorded many times. This chain connects TRBV6-1 to TRBJ1-6; D uncertain. V was clipped by 3 bases and J by 11 bases, with 8 bases between them. The germline gives CDR1 MNHNS, CDR2 SASEGT. This CDR3 is 12 amino acids long. The CDR3: CASSEGNTPLHF. The CDR3 nucleotides read TGTGCCAGCAGTGAGGGGAATACACCCCTCCACTTT.

This clonotype was picked up many times. The chain uses TRBV11-2 and TRBJ1-2; 8 bases agree with TRBD1. CDR1 and CDR2 from the germline V gene are SGHAT and FQNNGV. This CDR3 region has 13 residues. The ends lost 5 bases at V and 5 bases at J; junction bases unmatched: 4. CDR3: CASSQGQGYGYTF. The CDR3 DNA sequence: TGTGCCAGCAGCCAAGGACAGGGTTATGGCTACACCTTC.

This clonotype came up many times. J is TRBJ2-5 and V is TRBV24-1, with D perhaps matching TRBD2 (5 bases). CDR1 and CDR2 from the germline V gene are KGHDR and SFDVKD. The length of the CDR3 is 16 residues. V lost 2 bases and J 2 bases, leaving 14 bases between the germline ends. DNA of the CDR3: TGTGCCACCAGTGATTCTCCCTGGCGGACTCAAGAGACCCAGTACTTC. Encoded protein: CATSDSPWRTQETQYF.

The genes are TRBV5-4 and TRBJ2-3; D perhaps matches TRBD1 (6 bases). V shed 3 bases and J shed 0 bases, with 11 bases lying between them. The CDR3 has 15 residues. Germline lookup yields CDR1 SGHNT and CDR2 YYREEE (reference sequence). CDR3 region: CASSSKGDSTDTQYF. CDR3 in DNA: TGTGCCAGCAGCTCCAAGGGGGATAGCACAGATACGCAGTATTTT.